Listed below are T cell receptor beta chains from one sample, sequenced in a study of T-cell memory formation after mild COVID-19. TCRdb processed the 5' RACE reads anew with MiXCR; each CDR3 protein has one entry. This sample has hundreds of thousands of distinct CDR3 sequences, with roughly 13% found just once. Sequencing was performed on PBMCs or a T cell subset sorted from them (not recorded which). The receptors stem from a man younger than 30 who had mild COVID-19 (a few samples of this study predate the infection). Cell type and time point are not known. The CDR3 runs from the conserved cysteine through the conserved F or W. The D gene is left open where the match is weak. The size of a clone is reported for some rows only, either as once, few or many, or as a class for expanded clones.

TRBD2,many,TRBJ2-3,TRBV4-1,TGCGCCAGCAGCCAAGATTTTACTAGCGGGGGCACAGATACGCAGTATTTT,CASSQDFTSGGTDTQYF
.,few,TRBJ1-1,TRBV10-3,TGTGCCGCGAACGGACAAGCGAACACTGAAGCTTTCTTT,CAANGQANTEAFF
TRBD2,many,TRBJ2-1,TRBV5-1,TGTGCCAGCAGCTTCGGGGGGAATGAGCAGTTCTTC,CASSFGGNEQFF
TRBD1,.,TRBJ2-5,TRBV24-1,TGTGCCACCAGTATTTCAGGGGGAACGGAGACCCAGTACTTC,CATSISGGTETQYF
TRBD2,many,TRBJ2-3,TRBV7-9,TGTGCCAGCAGCTACACGGGACTAGCGGGCGGCGGGGATACGCAGTATTTT,CASSYTGLAGGGDTQYF
.,few,TRBJ1-5,TRBV6-2/TRBV6-3,TGTGCCAGCAGTTACTTGGGTGGGGGCAATCAGCCCCAGCATTTT,CASSYLGGGNQPQHF
TRBD1,many,TRBJ2-1,TRBV7-3,TGTGCCAGCAGCCCTGGGACAGCTGAGTTGAATGAGCAGTTCTTC,CASSPGTAELNEQFF
.,.,TRBJ1-2,TRBV7-8,TGTGCCAGCAGCTTAGTAGGAGTACTGCACACCTTC,CASSLVGVLHTF
.,many,TRBJ1-1,TRBV7-3,TGTGCCAGCAGCTTGGGGGTATCCAACACTGAAGCTTTCTTT,CASSLGVSNTEAFF
TRBD1,many,TRBJ1-2,TRBV12-3/TRBV12-4,TGTGCCAGCATACCTCTTGGGACAGGGGGCATGTATGGCTACACCTTC,CASIPLGTGGMYGYTF
.,many,TRBJ2-1,TRBV4-2,TGTGCCAGCAGCCACGGGGCTTGGGCGGGGGCCATGAGCTCCTACAATGAGCAGTTCTTC,CASSHGAWAGAMSSYNEQFF
.,many,TRBJ2-7,TRBV19,TGTGCCAGTAGTGAAGACCGTCGGGGGCAGTACTTC,CASSEDRRGQYF
TRBD1,few,TRBJ1-2,TRBV6-5,TGTGCCAGCAGCGGGACAGGGGCATATGGCTACACCTTC,CASSGTGAYGYTF
.,many,TRBJ2-7,TRBV18,TGTGCCAGCCACAGTCATAATGATCCCTACGAGCAGTACTTC,CASHSHNDPYEQYF
.,.,TRBJ1-6,TRBV4-2,TGTGCCAGCAGTAACGCGGGGGGGAATTCACCCCTCCACTTT,CASSNAGGNSPLHF
TRBD1,.,TRBJ2-7,TRBV10-3,TGTGCCATCAGCGGGGACAGGGTGGATGAGCAGTACTTC,CAISGDRVDEQYF
TRBD1,.,TRBJ1-1,TRBV20-1,TGCAGTGCTAGTCCCCCGGGACAGGGCCGGGAAGCTTTCTTT,CSASPPGQGREAFF
.,few,TRBJ1-3,TRBV20-1,TGCAGTGCTAGACGGGACTCTGGAAACACCATATATTTT,CSARRDSGNTIYF
.,many,TRBJ1-5,TRBV30,TGTGCCTGGAGTGTAAACTTTGATTCCCCCCAGCATTTT,CAWSVNFDSPQHF
.,.,TRBJ1-2,TRBV25-1,TGTGCCAGCAGTTTAGGCTCCGGAGGCCATGGCTACACCTTC,CASSLGSGGHGYTF
TRBD2,few,TRBJ2-5,TRBV5-1,TGCGCCAGCAGCAGGGCGACTAGCGGGGGCGGCCAAGAGACCCAGTACTTC,CASSRATSGGGQETQYF
.,.,TRBJ1-1,TRBV19,TGTGCCAGTAGTACCTGGGGGGGATCTGAAGCTTTCTTT,CASSTWGGSEAFF
TRBD1,.,TRBJ2-3,TRBV20-1,TGCAGTGCCCAGGGGGTAGCAACCACAGATACGCAGTATTTT,CSAQGVATTDTQYF
.,.,TRBJ2-3,TRBV4-1,TGCGCCAGCAGCCTCAGGGGGGCCGCAGATACGCAGTATTTT,CASSLRGAADTQYF
.,few,TRBJ1-1,TRBV7-9,TGTGCCAGCACGAACCTGACAGGGAACACTGAAGCTTTCTTT,CASTNLTGNTEAFF
TRBD1,.,TRBJ1-1,TRBV5-1,TGCGCCAGCAGCCTACAGGGGGCCGACACTGAAGCTTTCTTT,CASSLQGADTEAFF
.,.,TRBJ2-1,TRBV24-1,TGTGCCACCAGTGATCGGCGCTCCTACAATGAGCAGTTCTTC,CATSDRRSYNEQFF
TRBD1,few,TRBJ1-1,TRBV7-2,TGTGCCAGCAGAAGGGACAGGGCCGCCACTGAAGCTTTCTTT,CASRRDRAATEAFF
.,.,TRBJ1-4,TRBV20-1,TGCAGTGCCACCGGGACACTTAATGAAAAACTGTTTTTT,CSATGTLNEKLFF
.,.,TRBJ2-1,TRBV15,TGTGCCACCAGCAGAGATGTTGCAGGGAGGAATGAGCAGTTCTTC,CATSRDVAGRNEQFF
.,.,TRBJ1-1,TRBV5-1,TGCGCCAGCAGCCCGGGCGGGGGGCAGGGCACTGAAGCTTTCTTT,CASSPGGGQGTEAFF
TRBD1,few,TRBJ2-5,TRBV7-3,TGTGCCAGCAGCCAGCACCCGAGACAGGGGAGGGAGACCCAGTACTTC,CASSQHPRQGRETQYF
.,.,TRBJ1-2,TRBV5-1,TGCGCCAGCAACACAGGGCTCCTGCCCTTTTATGGCTACACCTTC,CASNTGLLPFYGYTF
.,many,TRBJ1-1,TRBV12-3/TRBV12-4,TGTGCCAGCAGTTTAATAGCGAACACTGAAGCTTTCTTT,CASSLIANTEAFF
.,many,TRBJ1-1,TRBV15,TGTGCCACCAGCAGTAACATAGGGGGCACTGAAGCTTTCTTT,CATSSNIGGTEAFF
TRBD1,many,TRBJ2-3,TRBV4-2,TGTGCCAGCAGCAAAGACAGGGAAGCGACAGATACGCAGTATTTT,CASSKDREATDTQYF